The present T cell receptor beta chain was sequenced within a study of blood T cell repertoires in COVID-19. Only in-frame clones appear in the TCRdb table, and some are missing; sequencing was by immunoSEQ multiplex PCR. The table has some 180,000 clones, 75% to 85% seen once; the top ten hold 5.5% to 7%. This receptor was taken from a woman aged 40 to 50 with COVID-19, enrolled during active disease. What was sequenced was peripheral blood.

CDR3 sequence (DNA): TGTGCCAGCAGCGTAGAAGGCGCTAGCGGGGCACTTGATACGCAGTATTTT. Its translation: CASSVEGASGALDTQYF. The chain uses TRBV9 and TRBJ2-3; 9 bases match TRBD2. Germline CDR1 and CDR2: SGDLS and YYNGEE. V lost 0 bases, J lost 6 bases, and 11 bases stayed unmatched. The CDR3 runs to 17 residues.